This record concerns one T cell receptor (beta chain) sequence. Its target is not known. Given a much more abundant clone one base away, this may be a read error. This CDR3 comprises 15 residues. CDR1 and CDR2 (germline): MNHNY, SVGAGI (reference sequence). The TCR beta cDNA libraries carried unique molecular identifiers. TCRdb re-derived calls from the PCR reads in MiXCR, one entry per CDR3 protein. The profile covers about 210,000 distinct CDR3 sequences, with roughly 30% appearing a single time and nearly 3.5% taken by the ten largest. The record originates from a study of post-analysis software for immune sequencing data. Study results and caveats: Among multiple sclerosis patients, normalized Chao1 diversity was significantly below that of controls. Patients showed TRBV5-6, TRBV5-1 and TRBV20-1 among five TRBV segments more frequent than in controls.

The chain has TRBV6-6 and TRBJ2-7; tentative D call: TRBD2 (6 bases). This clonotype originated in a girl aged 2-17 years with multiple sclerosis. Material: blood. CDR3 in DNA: TGTGCCAGCAGACCAAGCGGGTACAGCTCCTACGAGCGGTACTTC. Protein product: CASRPSGYSSYERYF.